This TCR beta chain was identified in a study of blood T cells in healthy people across ages. Broader study findings: The recorded TCR beta diversity per million T cells decreased in a roughly linear manner with age.

To note about this clonotype: What it binds is unknown.

Primers used in a second PCR of about 7 to 12 cycles were a sample-barcoded 5' primer and a J-beta primer mix. The template-switch adaptor was a 5' adaptor with 12 random nucleotides. It tagged each cDNA molecule. TCRdb ran MiXCR on the 5' RACE reads and lists one entry per CDR3 protein. The table has about 1.8 million distinct CDR3 sequences, 49% seen once. The germline gives CDR1 SNHLY, CDR2 FYNNEI. The V segment lost 4 bases and the J segment 7 bases; nucleotides outside the gene matches: 9. The CDR3 has 14 amino acids. The chain employs TRBV2 and TRBJ1-1, with 7 bases identical to TRBD1. The TCR originated in a woman between 40 and 50 years old in good health. The sequencing input was blood. The CDR3 reads CASSAIRGKGEAFF. In nucleotides, the CDR3 is TGTGCCAGCAGTGCTATCAGGGGGAAGGGTGAAGCTTTCTTT. Supplemented by reference TRBV2 and TRBJ1-1, the full variable domain reads EPEVTQTPSHQVTQMGQEVILRCVPISNHLYFYWYRQILGQKVEFLVSFYNNEISEKSEIFDDQFSVERPDGSNFTLKIRSTKLEDSAMYFCASSAIRGKGEAFFGQGTRLTVV.